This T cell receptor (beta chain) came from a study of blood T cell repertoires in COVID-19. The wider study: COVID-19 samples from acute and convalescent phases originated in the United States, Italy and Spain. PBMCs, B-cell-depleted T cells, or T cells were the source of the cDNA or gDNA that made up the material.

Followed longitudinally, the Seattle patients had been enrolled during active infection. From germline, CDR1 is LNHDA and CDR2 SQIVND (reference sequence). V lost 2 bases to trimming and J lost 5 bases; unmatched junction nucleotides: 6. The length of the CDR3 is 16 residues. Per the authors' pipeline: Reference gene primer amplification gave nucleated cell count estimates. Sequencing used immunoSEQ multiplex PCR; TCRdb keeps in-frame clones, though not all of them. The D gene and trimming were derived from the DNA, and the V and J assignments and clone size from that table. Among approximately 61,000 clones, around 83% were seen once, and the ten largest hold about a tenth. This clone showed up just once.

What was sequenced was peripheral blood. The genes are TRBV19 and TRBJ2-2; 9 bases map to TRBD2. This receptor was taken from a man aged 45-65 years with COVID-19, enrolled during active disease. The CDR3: CASSINSAGGTGELFF. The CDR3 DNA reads TGTGCCAGTAGTATAAATTCCGCGGGGGGGACCGGGGAGCTGTTTTTT.